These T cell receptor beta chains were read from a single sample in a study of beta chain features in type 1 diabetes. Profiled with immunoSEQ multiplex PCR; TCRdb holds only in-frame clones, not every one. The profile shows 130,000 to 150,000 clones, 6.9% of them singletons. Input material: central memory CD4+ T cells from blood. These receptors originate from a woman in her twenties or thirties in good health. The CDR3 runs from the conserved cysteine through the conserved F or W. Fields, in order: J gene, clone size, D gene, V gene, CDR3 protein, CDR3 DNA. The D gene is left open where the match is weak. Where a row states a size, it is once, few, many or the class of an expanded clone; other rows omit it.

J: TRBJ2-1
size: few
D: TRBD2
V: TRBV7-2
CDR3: CASSLVLAGAYNEQFF
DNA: TGTGCCAGCAGCTTAGTCCTAGCGGGGGCCTACAATGAGCAGTTCTTC

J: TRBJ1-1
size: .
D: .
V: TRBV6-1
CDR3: CASSDLTNTEAFF
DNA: TGTGCCAGCAGTGACCTGACAAACACTGAAGCTTTCTTT

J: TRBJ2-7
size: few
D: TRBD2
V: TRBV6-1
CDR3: CASSSSGYEQYF
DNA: TGTGCCAGCAGTTCTAGCGGCTACGAGCAGTACTTC

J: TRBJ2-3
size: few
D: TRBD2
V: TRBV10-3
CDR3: CAILGTSPTDTQYF
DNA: TGTGCCATCCTGGGGACTAGCCCCACAGATACGCAGTATTTT

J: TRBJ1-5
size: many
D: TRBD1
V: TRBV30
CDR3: CAWGGDRANQPQHF
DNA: TGTGCCTGGGGAGGTGACAGGGCCAATCAGCCCCAGCATTTT

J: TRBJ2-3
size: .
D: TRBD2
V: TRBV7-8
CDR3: CASSPAGGGATDTQYF
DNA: TGTGCCAGCAGCCCAGCGGGAGGTGGAGCGACAGATACGCAGTATTTT

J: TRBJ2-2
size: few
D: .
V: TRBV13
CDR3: CASSFKSDIDTGELFF
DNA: TGTGCCAGCAGCTTTAAGTCTGACATAGACACCGGGGAGCTGTTTTTT

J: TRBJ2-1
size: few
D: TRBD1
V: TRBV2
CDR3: CASSRGDRGNEQFF
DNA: TGTGCCAGCAGTCGGGGGGACAGGGGAAATGAGCAGTTCTTC

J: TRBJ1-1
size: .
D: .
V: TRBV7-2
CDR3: CASSLVGGSSTEAFF
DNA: TGTGCCAGCAGCTTAGTTGGGGGGAGTAGCACTGAAGCTTTCTTT

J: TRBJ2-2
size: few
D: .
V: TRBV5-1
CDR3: CASSSGSVDTGELFF
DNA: TGCGCCAGCAGCTCAGGTAGCGTGGACACCGGGGAGCTGTTTTTT

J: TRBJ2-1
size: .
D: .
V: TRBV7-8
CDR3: CASSSSVGIAGGEQFF
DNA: TGTGCCAGCAGCTCCTCCGTTGGGATCGCGGGCGGTGAGCAGTTCTTC

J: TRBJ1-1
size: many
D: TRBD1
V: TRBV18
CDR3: CASSQGGATEAFF
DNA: TGTGCCAGCTCGCAGGGGGGAGCCACTGAAGCTTTCTTT

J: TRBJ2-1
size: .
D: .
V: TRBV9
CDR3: CASSSPSYNEQFF
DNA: TGTGCCAGCAGCTCTCCTTCCTACAATGAGCAGTTCTTC

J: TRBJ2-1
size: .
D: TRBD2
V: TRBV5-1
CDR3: CASSLLTAGGANEQFF
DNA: TGCGCCAGCAGCTTGCTAACCGCGGGAGGCGCAAATGAGCAGTTCTTC

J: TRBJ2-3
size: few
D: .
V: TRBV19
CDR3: CASSTGGSTDTQYF
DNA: TGTGCCAGTAGTACCGGGGGAAGCACAGATACGCAGTATTTT

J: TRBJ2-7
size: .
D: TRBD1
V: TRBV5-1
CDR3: CASSLGGTVYEQYF
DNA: TGCGCCAGCAGCTTGGGAGGGACAGTCTACGAGCAGTACTTC

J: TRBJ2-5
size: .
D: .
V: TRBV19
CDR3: CASRMNGPEEGETQYF
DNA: TGTGCCAGTAGGATGAACGGGCCCGAGGAGGGGGAGACCCAGTACTTC

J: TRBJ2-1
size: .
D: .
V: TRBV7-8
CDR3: CASSSGSSYNEQFF
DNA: TGTGCCAGCAGCTCGGGGAGCTCCTACAATGAGCAGTTCTTC

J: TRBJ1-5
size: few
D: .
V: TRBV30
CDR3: CAWSEGGATQPQHF
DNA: TGTGCCTGGAGTGAGGGGGGGGCGACTCAGCCCCAGCATTTT

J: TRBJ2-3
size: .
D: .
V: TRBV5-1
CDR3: CASSSGDYTDTQYF
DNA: TGCGCCAGCAGCTCAGGGGACTACACAGATACGCAGTATTTT

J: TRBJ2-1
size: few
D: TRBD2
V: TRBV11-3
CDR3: CASSSSGSNSYNEQFF
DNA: TGTGCCAGCAGCTCTAGCGGGAGCAACTCCTACAATGAGCAGTTCTTC

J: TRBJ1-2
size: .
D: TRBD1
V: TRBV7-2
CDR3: CASSLAMPGQGRNTF
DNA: TGTGCCAGCAGCTTAGCCATGCCGGGACAGGGTAGAAACACCTTC

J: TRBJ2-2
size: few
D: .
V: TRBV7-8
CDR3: CASSLLGGTNTGELFF
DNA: TGTGCCAGCAGCCTCCTTGGAGGGACGAACACCGGGGAGCTGTTTTTT

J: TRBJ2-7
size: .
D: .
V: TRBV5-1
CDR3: CASSLASQGIGEQYF
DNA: TGCGCCAGCAGCTTGGCCTCGCAGGGGATCGGCGAGCAGTACTTC

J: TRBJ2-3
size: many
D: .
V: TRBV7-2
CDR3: CASSFGPSTDTQYF
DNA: TGTGCCAGCAGCTTCGGTCCTAGCACAGATACGCAGTATTTT

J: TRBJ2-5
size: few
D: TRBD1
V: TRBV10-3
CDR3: CAISPGQGNGETQYF
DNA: TGTGCCATCAGCCCCGGACAGGGGAATGGAGAGACCCAGTACTTC

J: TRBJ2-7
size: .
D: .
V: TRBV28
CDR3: CASSLGSQGSEEQYF
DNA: TGTGCCAGCAGTTTGGGTTCCCAGGGATCGGAGGAGCAGTACTTC

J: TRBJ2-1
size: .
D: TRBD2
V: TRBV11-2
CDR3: CASSPLAGNEQFF
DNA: TGTGCCAGCAGTCCATTAGCGGGGAATGAGCAGTTCTTC

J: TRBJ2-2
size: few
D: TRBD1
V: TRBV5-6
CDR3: CASSYYGTANTGELFF
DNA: TGTGCCAGCAGCTACTACGGGACAGCGAACACCGGGGAGCTGTTTTTT

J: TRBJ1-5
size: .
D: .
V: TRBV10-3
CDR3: CAIGMGLQQGQPQHF
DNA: TGTGCCATCGGGATGGGTCTACAACAGGGTCAGCCCCAGCATTTT

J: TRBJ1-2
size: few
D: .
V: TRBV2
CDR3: CASSEARLANYGYTF
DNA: TGTGCCAGCAGTGAAGCGCGGCTAGCTAACTATGGCTACACCTTC

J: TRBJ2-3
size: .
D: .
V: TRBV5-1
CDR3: CASSPGSFADTQYF
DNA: TGCGCCAGCAGCCCCGGGTCCTTCGCAGATACGCAGTATTTT

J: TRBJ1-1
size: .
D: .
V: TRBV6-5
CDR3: CASKRSGTEAFF
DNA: TGTGCCAGCAAGCGGTCGGGCACTGAAGCTTTCTTT

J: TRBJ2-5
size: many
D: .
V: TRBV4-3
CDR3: CASSLERQETQYF
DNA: TGCGCCAGCAGCCTTGAGAGGCAAGAGACCCAGTACTTC

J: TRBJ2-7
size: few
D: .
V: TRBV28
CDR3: CASSFGFRSYEQYF
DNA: TGTGCCAGCAGTTTCGGGTTCCGCTCCTACGAGCAGTACTTC

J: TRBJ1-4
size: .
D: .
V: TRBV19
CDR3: CASSLVATEKLFF
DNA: TGTGCCAGTAGTCTAGTGGCCACCGAAAAACTGTTTTTT

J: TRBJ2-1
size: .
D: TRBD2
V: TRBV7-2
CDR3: CASSFSSGTGYEQFF
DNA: TGTGCCAGCAGCTTTTCTAGCGGGACTGGCTATGAGCAGTTCTTC

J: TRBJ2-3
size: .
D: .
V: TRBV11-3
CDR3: CASSFSRWDTQYF
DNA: TGTGCCAGCAGCTTTTCGCGGTGGGATACGCAGTATTTT

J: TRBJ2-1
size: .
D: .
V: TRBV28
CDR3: CASSPSGAWGNEQFF
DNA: TGTGCCAGCAGTCCTAGTGGGGCCTGGGGTAATGAGCAGTTCTTC

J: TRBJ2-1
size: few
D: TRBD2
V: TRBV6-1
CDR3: CASRPGLARVEQFF
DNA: TGTGCCAGCAGGCCGGGACTAGCTCGTGTTGAGCAGTTCTTC

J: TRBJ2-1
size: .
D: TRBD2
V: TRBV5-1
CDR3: CASSTSGSGYNEQFF
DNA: TGCGCCAGCAGCACCAGCGGGAGTGGCTACAATGAGCAGTTCTTC

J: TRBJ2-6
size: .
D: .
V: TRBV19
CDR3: CASSIEQGYSSGANVLTF
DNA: TGTGCCAGTAGTATAGAACAGGGATACTCGTCTGGGGCCAACGTCCTGACTTTC

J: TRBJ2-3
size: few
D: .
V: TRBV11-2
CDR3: CASSTTRGKTDTQYF
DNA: TGTGCCAGCAGCACGACAAGAGGGAAAACAGATACGCAGTATTTT

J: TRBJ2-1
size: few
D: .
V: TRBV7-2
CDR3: CASSLAGAVGDEQFF
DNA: TGTGCCAGCAGCTTAGCTGGAGCGGTTGGGGATGAGCAGTTCTTC

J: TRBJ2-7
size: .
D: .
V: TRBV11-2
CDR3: CASSLAGREQYF
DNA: TGTGCCAGCAGCTTAGCGGGGAGAGAGCAGTACTTC